Presented here are 9 T cell receptor beta chains from one specimen sequenced in a study of regulatory T cells in long-lasting Graves disease. Noted time point: newly diagnosed GD, antithyroid drugs for less than 3 months. Following extraction of RNA from PBMCs, that RNA was used to make the TCR library. TCR beta libraries were built with iRepertoire HTBI primers and Arm-PCR of CDR3 regions. One entry per CDR3 protein results from TCRdb running MiXCR on the multiplex PCR reads. Of roughly 410,000 distinct CDR3 sequences in the sample, approximately 16% were seen once. These data were also filed under a second study, of T cells in Graves' hyperthyroidism and ophthalmopathy.

The sequences come from peripheral blood mononuclear cells (PBMCs), collected at new diagnosis, from a patient treated with antithyroid drugs. The source is a woman in her forties with Graves disease.

This clonotype was detected many times. This sequence joins TRBV18 and TRBJ2-3; no reliable D call. This CDR3 has 13 amino acids. V lost 3 bases and J 3 bases, leaving 7 bases between the germline ends. Per germline, CDR1 KGHSH and CDR2 LQKENI. The CDR3 DNA is TGTGCCAGCTCACCGCCGCAGACAGATACGCAGTATTTT. Translating it yields CASSPPQTDTQYF.

V is TRBV27 and J is TRBJ2-1; D gene unclear. CDR1 and CDR2 from the germline V gene are MNHEY and SMNVEV (reference sequence). V gave up 4 bases and J gave up 0 bases, with 10 bases separating them. The CDR3 sequence is 15 residues long. CDR3 sequence (DNA): TGTGCCAGCAGTTCACCTGGTAGCTCCTACAATGAGCAGTTCTTC. Amino acids: CASSSPGSSYNEQFF.

As regards this clonotype: A read error is possible here, since a much larger clone lies one base away. The chain couples TRBV12-5 to TRBJ2-1; 10 bases match TRBD2. Looked up from germline, CDR1 is LGHNT and CDR2 is FRNRAP. The CDR3 is 17 residues long. CDR3 amino acids: CASGLVLGSGRDNEQLF. DNA for the CDR3: TGTGCTAGTGGTTTGGTACTAGGGAGCGGGAGGGACAATGAGCAGCTCTTC.

Ten or more counts support this clonotype. Here the CDR3 DNA reads TGTGCCAGCAGTCCGGGGAGCGGGAGATCTGGCGAGCAGTACTTC. Translating gives CASSPGSGRSGEQYF. V and J are TRBV28 and TRBJ2-7; the match to TRBD2 covers 8 bases. The CDR3 consists of 15 residues. The V and J ends lost 5 bases and 6 bases, in that order; junction bases with no gene match: 12. Germline loops: CDR1 MDHEN, CDR2 SYDVKM.

This clonotype was counted at least ten times. A much larger clone is a single base away; this may be a read error. The J gene is TRBJ2-1, the V gene TRBV9; TRBD2 is a possible D gene (5 bases). The CDR3 loop spans 13 amino acids. The germline V gene encodes CDR1 SGDLS and CDR2 YYNGEE. As DNA, the CDR3 is TGTGCCGGCAGCGTAGCAGGAGGCAATGAGCAGTTCTTC. Its translation: CAGSVAGGNEQFF.

The sample holds many counts of this clonotype. This chain links TRBV29-1 with TRBJ2-2; 9 positions agree with TRBD1. Germline CDR1 SQVTM, CDR2 ANQGSEA. After removal of 6 bases from V and 1 base from J, the junction contained 3 bases not matched to a gene. The CDR3 extends over 14 amino acids. CDR3 nucleotides: TGCAGCGTCGACAGGGGGAAGAACACCGGGGAGCTGTTTTTT. Amino acids: CSVDRGKNTGELFF.

This clonotype was seen many times. The CDR3 reads CASSQMAGEETQYF. For the CDR3, the DNA is TGTGCCAGCAGCCAAATGGCGGGGGAAGAGACCCAGTACTTC. This chain joins TRBV3-1 and TRBJ2-5, with TRBD2 matching over 7 bases. Germline CDR1 is LGHDT and CDR2 is YNNKEL (reference sequence). V was clipped by 2 bases and J by 3 bases; unmatched bases: 3. The CDR3 runs to 14 residues.

This clonotype was recorded many times. This chain's CDR3 is CASSEGSTDSYEQYF. The CDR3 region has the DNA TGTGCCAGCAGTGAAGGGTCGACAGACTCCTACGAGCAGTACTTC. The chain has TRBV6-1 and TRBJ2-7; D is possibly TRBD1 (5 bases). Germline CDR1 MNHNS, CDR2 SASEGT. CDR3 length: 15 residues. V was clipped by 1 base and J by 0 bases, with 10 bases between them.

This clonotype was observed at least ten times. The chain uses TRBV12-3 or TRBV12-4 and TRBJ2-2; 7 bases match TRBD2. The J segment lost 5 bases and the V segment lost 5 bases, leaving 11 bases of the junction unmatched. CDR3 length: 16 residues. The CDR3 reads CASSGPRTRNTGELFF. The CDR3 nucleotides are TGTGCCAGCAGTGGCCCCCGGACTAGAAATACCGGGGAGCTGTTTTTT.